This T cell receptor (beta chain) was captured in a study of T cells in localized non-small cell lung cancer. The CDR3 consists of 14 residues. Germline V CDR1 and CDR2: SGHRS, YFSETQ. V lost 6 bases and J lost 0, with 12 bases in between. Profiling relied on immunoSEQ multiplex PCR, and the TCRdb table lists in-frame clones only, not all of them. Here the sample spans some 40,000 clones, approximately 94% being singletons. The study, taken as a whole, reports: Heterogeneity stays possible, as sequencing covered only one tumor region. Adjacent uninvolved lung had the highest clonality, suggesting focused antigen responses.

Regarding this clone: As yet, its antigen is unknown.

This TCR was recovered from a female donor older than 55 with stage I lung adenocarcinoma. The chain recombines TRBV5-1 with TRBJ1-1; D perhaps matches TRBD1 (6 bases). Specimen: peripheral blood, collected before any cancer treatment. In nucleotides, the CDR3 is TGCGCCAGCACCCCGGGGGGCCTGAACACTGAAGCTTTCTTT. Translation: CASTPGGLNTEAFF.